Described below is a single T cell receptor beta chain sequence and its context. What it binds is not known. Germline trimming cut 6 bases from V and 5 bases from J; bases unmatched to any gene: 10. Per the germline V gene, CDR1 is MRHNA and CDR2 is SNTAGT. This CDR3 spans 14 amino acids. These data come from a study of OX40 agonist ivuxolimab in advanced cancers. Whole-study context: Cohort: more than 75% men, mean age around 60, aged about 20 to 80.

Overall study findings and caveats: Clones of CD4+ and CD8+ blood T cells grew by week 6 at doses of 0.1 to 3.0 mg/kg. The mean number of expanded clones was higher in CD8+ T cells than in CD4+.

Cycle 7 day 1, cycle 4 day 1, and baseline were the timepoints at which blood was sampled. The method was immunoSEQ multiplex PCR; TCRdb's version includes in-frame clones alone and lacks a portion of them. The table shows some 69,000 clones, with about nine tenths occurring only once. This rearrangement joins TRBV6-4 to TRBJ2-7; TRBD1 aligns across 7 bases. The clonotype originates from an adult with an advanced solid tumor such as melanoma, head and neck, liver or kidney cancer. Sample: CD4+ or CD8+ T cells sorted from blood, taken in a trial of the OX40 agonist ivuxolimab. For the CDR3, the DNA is TGTGCCAGCAGCCCCAGACAGGGAATTAACGAGCAGTACTTC. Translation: CASSPRQGINEQYF.